The present T cell receptor (beta chain) was sequenced within a study of T cells after posttransplantation cyclophosphamide. Study-wide results and caveats: Donor-recipient repertoire similarity was low at 1-2 months, rising over year one. Recipient CMV seropositivity and CMV reactivation strongly tracked TRB clonality.

A marrow graft followed busulfan-fludarabine conditioning, with cyclophosphamide on days +3 and +4. The CDR3 runs 15 residues. Germline CDR1 is MNHNY and CDR2 is SVGAGI (reference sequence). V was clipped by 5 bases and J by 4 bases, with 17 bases between them. This clone was counted at least ten times. The target antigen is unknown. Sequencing used immunoSEQ multiplex PCR; TCRdb keeps in-frame clones, though not all of them. The sample shows around 26,000 clones, none of them appearing just once. This clonotype was sampled from a male patient in his late teens or twenties who received an allogeneic stem cell transplant from a related donor, was CMV-positive, and had no GVHD. Some T cells may be the graft donor's. The input for sequencing was PBMCs, taken after allogeneic stem cell transplant with posttransplant cyclophosphamide. This chain links TRBV6-6 with TRBJ2-5, with D perhaps TRBD2 (5 bases). This CDR3 reads CASSMKAVGLETQYF. DNA for the CDR3: TGTGCCAGCAGTATGAAAGCGGTTGGCCTAGAGACCCAGTACTTC.